Below, 27 T cell receptor beta chains from the same sample are listed, as sequenced in a study of control samples from healthy donors and cancer patients. TCRdb's table, derived via immunoSEQ multiplex PCR, lists solely in-frame clones and lacks some. The top ten hold over 15% of the sample, which has about 100,000 clones, about 88% seen once. Sequencing input: blood. These receptors all come from a woman aged 45-60 years in good health.

This chain uses TRBV5-5 with TRBJ2-5, with TRBD1 matching over 8 bases. CDR1 is SGHKS and CDR2 is YYEKEE in the germline V gene (reference sequence). V was pared by 5 bases and J by 6 bases, with 15 bases of the junction left unmatched. CDR3 size: 16 residues. CDR3 loop: CASSIRTGWLSKTQYF. DNA of the CDR3: TGTGCCAGCAGTATTAGGACAGGGTGGCTATCCAAGACCCAGTACTTC.

V usage is TRBV5-1 and J usage is TRBJ2-3; TRBD1 is a possible D gene (6 bases). The CDR3 runs to 14 residues. V was clipped by 4 bases and J by 5 bases, with 14 bases between them. Germline CDR1 reads SGHRS; CDR2 reads YFSETQ. CDR3 in DNA: TGCGCCAGCAGCGAGGGGACACCCCGAGATACGCAGTATTTT. Protein: CASSEGTPRDTQYF. The full variable domain, rest sourced from reference TRBV5-1 and TRBJ2-3, is KAGVTQTPRYLIKTRGQQVTLSCSPISGHRSVSWYQQTPGQGLQFLFEYFSETQRNKGNFPGRFSGRQFSNSRSEMNVSTLELGDSALYLCASSEGTPRDTQYFGPGTRLTVL.

DNA for the CDR3: TGTGCCACCAGTGACCCTAGGACAGGGGGGTTGTATGGCTACACCTTC. Its translation is CATSDPRTGGLYGYTF. The V call is TRBV24-1, the J call TRBJ1-2; the match to TRBD1 covers 10 bases. This CDR3 is built from 16 residues. Germline V gene sequence: CDR1 KGHDR, CDR2 SFDVKD. After removal of 4 bases from V and 5 bases from J, the junction contained 9 bases not matched to a gene.

This sequence joins TRBV3-1 (or the pseudogene TRBV3-2) and TRBJ1-2, with TRBD1 matching over 7 bases. J gave up 4 bases and V 1 base, and 3 bases lay outside the gene matches. Germline V gives CDR1 LGHDT, CDR2 YNNKEL (reference sequence). The CDR3 runs to 14 residues. CDR3 protein: CASSQGWDSYGYTF. The CDR3 DNA reads TGTGCCAGCAGCCAAGGGTGGGACAGCTATGGCTACACCTTC.

The V gene is TRBV18, the J gene TRBJ1-6; no clear D. CDR1 is KGHSH and CDR2 is LQKENI in the germline V gene. The CDR3 length is 16 residues. Between the trimmed V and J ends, which lost 0 bases and 8 bases, there was a span of 14 bases. The chain's CDR3 is CASSPPSTPPDSPLHF. CDR3 nucleotide sequence: TGTGCCAGCTCACCACCGTCGACACCCCCGGATTCACCCCTCCACTTT.

The chain uses TRBV18 and TRBJ2-5, with 10 bases matching TRBD2. Germline loops: CDR1 KGHSH, CDR2 LQKENI. Losses at the gene ends were 2 bases for V and 2 bases for J; bases not matched to a gene: 5. This CDR3 spans 16 amino acids. CDR3 sequence: CASSPKTSGDQETQYF. The CDR3, as DNA: TGTGCCAGCTCACCAAAAACTAGCGGGGATCAAGAGACCCAGTACTTC.

The rearrangement links TRBV11-2 to TRBJ2-2; 8 positions agree with TRBD1. Germline loops: CDR1 SGHAT, CDR2 FQNNGV. The CDR3 runs 16 residues. J lost 4 bases, V lost 5 bases, and 9 bases had no gene match. For the CDR3, the DNA is TGTGCCAGCAGCGATCCCTCCGGGACAGGCACCGGGGAGCTGTTTTTT. Translation gives CASSDPSGTGTGELFF.

The chain is built from TRBV27 and TRBJ1-2, with TRBD1 matching 8 bases. J was trimmed by 10 bases and V by 3 bases; bases with no gene match: 13. Germline CDR1 MNHEY, CDR2 SMNVEV (reference sequence). The CDR3 is 15 amino acids. The CDR3 here is CASSFRVQGAPAYTF. Written as DNA, the CDR3 is TGTGCCAGCAGTTTCCGGGTGCAGGGGGCACCTGCCTACACCTTC.

The chain links TRBV18 to TRBJ1-5; D gene unclear. CDR1 is KGHSH, CDR2 LQKENI, per germline. V lost 2 bases and J lost 0, with 2 bases in between. The CDR3 covers 13 residues. CDR3: CASSPISNQPQHF. CDR3 bases: TGTGCCAGCTCACCAATTAGCAATCAGCCCCAGCATTTT.

The genes are TRBV24-1 and TRBJ2-1; TRBD1 is a possible D gene (5 bases). CDR3 length equals 13 residues. The germline gives CDR1 KGHDR, CDR2 SFDVKD. Trimming shortened V by 2 bases and J by 10 bases, and 11 bases separated the two germline ends. The CDR3 nucleotides read TGTGCCACCAGTGATTCCCCCTCAGGGGAGCAGTTCTTC. This gives the protein CATSDSPSGEQFF.

V usage is TRBV4-1 and J usage is TRBJ2-5, with 8 bases lining up with TRBD1. The CDR3 spans 15 residues. The germline V gene has CDR1 MGHRA and CDR2 YSYEKL. Trimming at V came to 1 base and at J to 5 bases, leaving 6 bases not matched to a gene. The chain's CDR3 is CASSQGGQVRETQYF. CDR3 DNA sequence: TGCGCCAGCAGCCAAGGGGGACAGGTCAGGGAGACCCAGTACTTC.

This clone was observed once. The V and J genes are TRBV27 and TRBJ1-2, with TRBD1 identical over 9 bases. Germline trimming cut 4 bases from V and 3 bases from J; bases unmatched to any gene: 6. Germline CDR1 MNHEY, CDR2 SMNVEV (reference sequence). The CDR3 has 15 residues. Written as DNA, the CDR3 is TGTGCCAGCAGTTCGCCGGGACAGGGTGACTATGGCTACACCTTC. This gives the protein CASSSPGQGDYGYTF.

The chain uses TRBV6-1 and TRBJ1-5, with D unresolved. Trimming pared 2 bases from V and 0 bases from J, leaving 23 bases between. The CDR3 has 20 residues. Germline loops: CDR1 MNHNS, CDR2 SASEGT. The CDR3 DNA sequence: TGTGCCAGCAGTGAAAACCTCGTCCGTAGAGCAGCTTATAGCAATCAGCCCCAGCATTTT. This translates into CASSENLVRRAAYSNQPQHF.

This clone was seen a single time. The chain uses TRBV7-2 and TRBJ1-3; 8 bases map to TRBD1. Germline trimming cut 2 bases from V and 3 bases from J; bases unmatched to any gene: 3. Germline-derived CDR1 and CDR2 are SGHTA and FQGNSA. The CDR3 has 15 amino acids. The CDR3, as DNA: TGTGCCAGCAGCTTACAGGGGGCATATGGAAACACCATATATTTT. The encoded protein is CASSLQGAYGNTIYF. The full variable domain, completed using reference TRBV7-2 and TRBJ1-3, is GAGVSQSPSNKVTEKGKDVELRCDPISGHTALYWYRQSLGQGLEFLIYFQGNSAPDKSGLPSDRFSAERTGGSVSTLTIQRTQQEDSAVYLCASSLQGAYGNTIYFGEGSWLTVV.

The chain has TRBV12-3 or TRBV12-4 and TRBJ2-7; 7 bases match TRBD2. The CDR3 totals 12 residues. The CDR3, as DNA: TGTGCCAGCACCCATTCCGGGGGGATTACTAGCGTC. Its protein is CASTHSGGITSV.

The V gene is TRBV10-3, the J gene TRBJ2-1, with a possible D match to TRBD2 (6 bases). Germline CDR1 ENHRY, CDR2 SYGVKD. This CDR3 is 17 amino acids long. The V end lost 4 bases, the J end lost 7 bases, and 23 bases lay between the germline ends. The CDR3 here is CAISASVGGIGWNEQFF. CDR3 sequence (DNA): TGTGCCATCAGTGCTTCCGTAGGCGGGATAGGTTGGAATGAGCAGTTCTTC.

The rearrangement uses TRBV5-4 and TRBJ1-2; D unclear. The CDR3 runs 14 residues. V lost 1 base and J 5 bases, leaving 12 bases between the germline ends. Looked up from germline, CDR1 is SGHNT and CDR2 is YYREEE (reference sequence). The CDR3 DNA follows: TGTGCCAGCAGCTTGTCAGAGCCCTTTTATGGCTACACCTTC. Its translation is CASSLSEPFYGYTF.

J is TRBJ2-7 and V is TRBV14; D might be TRBD2 (5 bases). V lost 4 bases, J lost 7 bases, and 14 bases lay in between. The length of the CDR3 is 13 residues. From germline, CDR1 is SGHDN and CDR2 FVKESK. CDR3 DNA sequence: TGTGCCAGCAGCCGCGGACTTGGAAGGGAGCAGTACTTC. Translated: CASSRGLGREQYF.

This clone was seen a single time. This sequence joins TRBV5-1 and TRBJ2-1; D is possibly TRBD2 (7 bases). There are 18 residues in the CDR3. V was shortened by 0 bases and J by 0 bases, with 16 bases between the two germline ends. The germline CDR1 and CDR2 sequences are SGHRS and YFSETQ. Here the CDR3 DNA reads TGCGCCAGCAGCTTGGCCGGTAGGGGGGAGGGCTCCTACAATGAGCAGTTCTTC. Its protein product is CASSLAGRGEGSYNEQFF.

Only a few counts were recorded for this clone. The chain links TRBV6-5 to TRBJ2-2; D is unresolved. CDR3 length: 15 amino acids. Deletions cut 8 bases from V and 7 bases from J, with 20 bases between. Germline-derived CDR1 and CDR2 are MNHEY and SVGAGI. CDR3 in DNA: TGTGCCAGCCTAACTCCCGTAGCCGGCCTCGGGGAGCTGTTTTTT. This encodes CASLTPVAGLGELFF.

The chain combines TRBV9 with TRBJ2-3; TRBD2 agrees at 10 bases. Per the germline V gene, CDR1 is SGDLS and CDR2 is YYNGEE. The V segment lost 3 bases and the J segment 9 bases; nucleotides outside the gene matches: 7. The CDR3 contains 14 residues. CDR3 region: CASSASPTSGTQYF. In nucleotides, the CDR3 is TGTGCCAGCAGCGCGTCTCCGACTAGCGGGACGCAGTATTTT.

The chain employs TRBV5-1 and TRBJ2-5; 12 positions match TRBD2. CDR1 SGHRS and CDR2 YFSETQ come from the germline V gene. The CDR3 is made up of 15 amino acids. J was trimmed by 5 bases and V by 4 bases; bases with no gene match: 6. CDR3 bases: TGCGCCAGCAGCACACGGACTAGCGGGACGGAGACCCAGTACTTC. Protein: CASSTRTSGTETQYF. Full variable domain (outside the CDR3, taken from reference TRBV5-1 and TRBJ2-5): KAGVTQTPRYLIKTRGQQVTLSCSPISGHRSVSWYQQTPGQGLQFLFEYFSETQRNKGNFPGRFSGRQFSNSRSEMNVSTLELGDSALYLCASSTRTSGTETQYFGPGTRLLVL.

This clone has a handful of counts. The rearrangement links TRBV27 to TRBJ1-2; D uncertain. CDR1 is MNHEY and CDR2 is SMNVEV in the germline V gene (reference sequence). V dropped 3 bases and J dropped 8 bases, with 13 bases sitting between them. This CDR3 region has 13 residues. CDR3 region: CASSLARTGGYTF. As DNA, the CDR3 is TGTGCCAGCAGTTTGGCCAGGACGGGGGGCTACACCTTC.

The chain recombines TRBV11-3 with TRBJ2-7; D unresolved. Germline V gives CDR1 SGHNT, CDR2 YENEEA. The V and J ends lost 0 bases and 3 bases respectively, with 3 bases between them. The CDR3 has 12 amino acids. The CDR3: CASSLDDYEQYF. The CDR3 nucleotides read TGTGCCAGCAGCTTAGATGACTACGAGCAGTACTTC.

This clone came up a few times. This sequence joins TRBV7-8 and TRBJ1-2; D possibly corresponds to TRBD1 (5 bases). Germline V gives CDR1 SGHVS, CDR2 FQNEAQ. CDR3 length: 14 amino acids. Trimming cost V 3 bases and J 0 bases, with 8 bases left between them. The CDR3 DNA sequence: TGTGCCAGCAGCTTGGGGGAAGCTAACTATGGCTACACCTTC. This encodes CASSLGEANYGYTF.

In its sample, this clone was seen once. The rearrangement joins TRBV5-6 to TRBJ1-2; D is perhaps TRBD1 (5 bases). The CDR3 is made up of 15 amino acids. Germline values: CDR1 SGHDT, CDR2 YYEEEE. The V end lost 0 bases, the J end lost 6 bases, and 15 bases lay between the germline ends. The CDR3 loop is CASSLGDVVFNGYTF. The CDR3 DNA reads TGTGCCAGCAGCTTGGGGGACGTAGTGTTTAATGGCTACACCTTC.

V is TRBV6-6 and J is TRBJ1-5; D remains unclear. V shed 8 bases and J shed 4 bases, with 6 bases lying between them. The CDR3 covers 11 residues. Germline V gives CDR1 MNHNY, CDR2 SVGAGI (reference sequence). The CDR3 is CASAQNQPQHF. CDR3 DNA sequence: TGTGCCAGCGCGCAGAATCAGCCCCAGCATTTT.